Described below is a single T cell receptor beta chain sequence and its context. This sample was included in a study of beta chain features in type 1 diabetes. The authors reverse transcribed all of the isolated RNA, so sequencing captured expressed TCRB transcripts. Profiled with immunoSEQ multiplex PCR; TCRdb holds only in-frame clones, not every one. The sample yields 400,000 to 550,000 clones, roughly 11% seen once. Trimming pared 4 bases from V and 8 bases from J, leaving 17 bases between. The CDR3 extends over 14 amino acids. Germline CDR1 SGHAT, CDR2 FQDESV (reference sequence). Input material: naive CD4+ T cells from blood. V and J are TRBV11-1 and TRBJ1-1; D remains unclear. This clonotype was sampled from a woman younger than 30 in good health. In DNA form, the CDR3 reads TGTGCCAGCAGCTCTACCCACGCGTCGGGGGAAGCTTTCTTT. Translation gives CASSSTHASGEAFF.